This note documents a single TCR beta chain sequence. The target of this receptor is not known. No much larger clone is present one base from it, and per-base qualities are unavailable. The immunoSEQ assay was used to generate TCR beta chain sequences from genomic DNA. The authors' pipeline ran thus. CDR3 sequences that did not begin with the conserved framework cysteine at position 104 were removed by hand. To get clonality, the normalized Shannon's Diversity Index was subtracted from one, giving values from 0 (maximal diversity) to 1 (oligoclonal). Differences in the frequency of the same CDR3 between samples, such as brain versus blood, were assessed with chi-squared comparison-of-proportions tests. Public clonotypes were found by searching immuneACCESS, and the VDJdb browser was used to assess similarity to known antiviral clonotypes. In TCRdb, the immuneACCESS table is reduced to in-frame sequences with V and J assigned. These tables do not hold every clone; where another copy was compared, an unresolved V gene accounts for under half, and the others remain unexplained. D and trimming come from the DNA, and the V and J calls and clone size come from that table. The sample table contains about 110,000 clones; only one count was recorded for 94% of them. In total, the top ten clones hold under 4.5% of the sample.

The CDR1 and CDR2 encoded by the germline V gene (reference sequence) are LNHDA and SQIVND. Counted from cysteine to phenylalanine, this CDR3 has 15 amino acids. Only the CDR3 part of the read is kept: 45 bases, read in frame from the first base. Cut back by 3 bases and 1 base, the V and J ends lie 12 bases apart. This sample stems from a study of brain T cells in children with intractable seizures (dated by TCRdb to about 2021). About the study as a whole: Resected brain tissue from some 53 pediatric epilepsy surgery cases was first screened for immune gene transcripts using a NanoString immunology panel. Most of the 12 selected surgery cases also had pre-surgery blood sequenced, which left four cases with brain tissue only. Broader findings and caveats from the paper: Viral specificity was inferred only from CDR3 sequence similarity, and patients' HCMV serostatus was unknown. Because sequencing depth differed between pre- and post-surgery blood, the absence of clones from the pre-surgery sample may reflect undersampling.

The time point label corresponds to: resected brain tissue, or blood drawn just prior to surgery. The surgery cases showing the highest brain T cell transcript signatures were chosen for TCR beta chain sequencing of brain tissue and, when available, of blood. Patients had been treated with at least one anti-epileptic drug before surgery. The TCR-sequenced patients were children whose drug-resistant epilepsy was caused by tuberous sclerosis complex, focal cortical dysplasia, Rasmussen encephalitis or hemimegalencephaly. The blood samples were collected right before the epilepsy surgery. The Monarch genomic DNA purification kit was used to extract bulk genomic DNA from unsorted brain tissue and whole blood.

The starting material was peripheral blood, obtained at surgery. This clonotype was sampled from a boy less than two years old with hemimegalencephaly and intractable seizures. The V gene is TRBV19 and the J gene is TRBJ1-1, with no confidently assigned D gene. The CDR3 region has the sequence CASSIAGNWNTEAFF. The bases are TGTGCCAGTAGTATCGCAGGAAATTGGAACACTGAAGCTTTCTTT.